These 28 T cell receptor beta chains were sequenced from one sample in a study of T cells in Graves' hyperthyroidism and ophthalmopathy. RNA transcripts yielded amplified TCR beta CDR3 regions. HTBI primers were the set used in a first-round RT-PCR of the TCR CDR3. TCRdb passed the multiplex PCR reads through MiXCR, listing each CDR3 protein once. The table shows approximately 560,000 distinct CDR3 sequences, with 15% to 19% occurring only once. The sequenced sample was blood. The receptors were gathered from a woman aged 25 to 39 with Graves' hyperthyroidism.

This clonotype was found a few times. The V call is TRBV30, the J call TRBJ2-6; a weak D match, TRBD1 (5 bases). Trimming shortened V by 2 bases and J by 2 bases, and 7 bases separated the two germline ends. The CDR3 runs to 14 residues. CDR1 and CDR2 from the germline V gene are GTSNPN and SVGIG (reference sequence). The CDR3 nucleotides read TGTGCCTGGAGTTTAGGGGCTGGGGCCAACGTCCTGACTTTC. Translation gives CAWSLGAGANVLTF.

In its sample, this clonotype was seen many times. J is TRBJ1-1 and V is TRBV7-2; D not resolved. The CDR3 extends over 17 amino acids. Germline CDR1 is SGHTA and CDR2 is FQGNSA. Trimming stripped 5 bases from V and 1 base from J, with 20 bases between. CDR3: CASSPVLQAGRNTEAFF. CDR3 in DNA: TGTGCCAGCAGCCCAGTCTTGCAGGCGGGCCGGAACACTGAAGCTTTCTTT.

The V and J genes are TRBV11-2 and TRBJ2-1; 10 bases are a match to TRBD2. In germline, CDR1 is SGHAT, CDR2 FQNNGV. The CDR3 is made up of 15 amino acids. V shed 7 bases and J 6 bases; nucleotides not matched to a gene: 9. CDR3 nucleotides: TGTGCCAGCAAAGCTAGCGGGAGAGGCGGCAATGAGCAGTTCTTC. Its protein product is CASKASGRGGNEQFF.

For this clonotype: A read error is possible here, since a much larger clone lies one base away. The chain has TRBV11-2 and TRBJ2-1; no clear D. CDR3 length equals 12 residues. CDR1 and CDR2 (germline): SGHAT, FQNNGV. For the CDR3, the DNA is TGTGTCAGCAGCAACCAACACAATGAGCAGTTCTTC. Translation: CVSSNQHNEQFF.

This clonotype was observed at least ten times. V usage is TRBV27 and J usage is TRBJ2-7; weak D call: TRBD1 (6 bases). The germline V gene encodes CDR1 MNHEY and CDR2 SMNVEV (reference sequence). Trimming took off 3 bases at V and 0 bases at J, with 12 bases between the two ends. There are 15 residues in the CDR3. Written as DNA, the CDR3 is TGTGCCAGCAGTTTGAGGGGCAGGGGCTCCTACGAGCAGTACTTC. It specifies CASSLRGRGSYEQYF.

CDR3 in amino acids: CASSELAGADGYTF. CDR3 sequence (DNA): TGTGCCAGCAGTGAACTAGCAGGCGCCGACGGCTACACCTTC. The chain employs TRBV6-1 and TRBJ1-2, with D unclear. The germline V gene has CDR1 MNHNS and CDR2 SASEGT. The CDR3 covers 14 residues. V dropped 2 bases and J dropped 8 bases, with 15 bases sitting between them.

This clonotype was observed at least ten times. This sequence joins TRBV28 and TRBJ2-7; the D gene is possibly TRBD1 (5 bases). In germline, CDR1 is MDHEN, CDR2 SYDVKM. The germline V and J ends were trimmed by 4 bases and 2 bases, with 12 bases remaining between them. The CDR3 runs 14 residues. The CDR3 sequence: CASSSTARAYEQYF. DNA for the CDR3: TGTGCCAGCAGTTCGACAGCTAGGGCCTACGAGCAGTACTTC.

In this sample, this clonotype turned up many times. The rearrangement links TRBV6-5 to TRBJ2-7; D is unresolved. The CDR3 consists of 14 residues. Germline assignment: CDR1 MNHEY and CDR2 SVGAGI. V was shortened by 0 bases and J by 0 bases, with 6 bases between the two germline ends. CDR3 nucleotides: TGTGCCAGCAGTTACTCGGTCCGCTCCTACGAGCAGTACTTC. It encodes CASSYSVRSYEQYF.

This clonotype came up many times. The chain carries TRBV20-1 and TRBJ1-2; 12 nucleotides match TRBD1. The germline V gene encodes CDR1 DFQATT and CDR2 SNEGSKA (reference sequence). This CDR3 spans 13 amino acids. Trimming took 6 bases from V and 4 from J; bases not matched to a gene: 3. The CDR3: CSAVGQGAYGYTF. CDR3 sequence (DNA): TGCAGTGCCGTGGGACAGGGGGCCTATGGCTACACCTTC.

This clonotype was found a few times. The chain employs TRBV7-2 and TRBJ1-1; 8 positions agree with TRBD1. CDR3 size: 13 residues. Unmatched junction bases numbered 1, after V lost 3 bases and J lost 4 bases. The germline V gene encodes CDR1 SGHTA and CDR2 FQGNSA. CDR3 sequence reads: CASSFRGLTEAFF. The CDR3 DNA follows: TGTGCCAGCAGCTTCAGGGGGCTCACTGAAGCTTTCTTT.

This clonotype appeared many times. The genes are TRBV3-1 and TRBJ2-1; D is possibly TRBD2 (5 bases). CDR3 length: 16 residues. V shed 4 bases and J shed 7 bases, with 20 bases lying between them. The germline V gene encodes CDR1 LGHDT and CDR2 YNNKEL (reference sequence). The CDR3 nucleotides read TGTGCCAGCAGCCGCCCCGGAGGCTGGTCCCAGAATGAGCAGTTCTTC. It yields the protein CASSRPGGWSQNEQFF.

This clonotype was recorded a few times. At one end, the junction sequence differs from germline, possibly due to a read error. V is TRBV7-9 and J is TRBJ2-6; 7 bases are a match to TRBD1. The CDR3 covers 18 residues. Germline assignment: CDR1 SEHNR and CDR2 FQNEAQ (reference sequence). The CDR3 here is CASSTRQGPTSGANILTF. CDR3 DNA: TGTGCCAGCAGCACACGACAGGGCCCCACCTCTGGGGCCAACATCCTGACTTTC. Supplemented by reference TRBV7-9 and TRBJ2-6, the full variable domain reads DTGVSQNPRHKITKRGQNVTFRCDPISEHNRLYWYRQTLGQGPEFLTYFQNEAQLEKSRLLSDRFSAERPKGSFSTLEIQRTEQGDSAMYLCASSTRQGPTSGANILTFGAGSRLTVL.

On this clonotype: The missing conserved phenylalanine or tryptophan at the end of this CDR3 makes a read error likely. V gene TRBV9 combines with J gene TRBJ2-7; 13 nucleotides match TRBD2. This CDR3 comprises 15 residues. Trimming removed 0 bases from V and 3 bases from J; junction bases left unmatched: 0. CDR1 is SGDLS, CDR2 YYNGEE, per germline. The CDR3: CASSVGTSGSYEQYS. In nucleotides, the CDR3 is TGTGCCAGCAGCGTAGGGACTAGCGGGAGCTACGAGCAGTACTCC.

J is TRBJ1-3 and V is TRBV3-1; D unclear. V was shortened by 0 bases and J by 2 bases, with 8 bases between the two germline ends. Looked up from germline, CDR1 is LGHDT and CDR2 is YNNKEL (reference sequence). The CDR3 runs to 15 residues. The CDR3 here is CASSQDSVPGNTIYF. The CDR3 DNA sequence: TGTGCCAGCAGCCAAGATTCCGTGCCTGGAAACACCATATATTTT.

In this sample, this clonotype turned up many times. The V call is TRBV11-2, the J call TRBJ2-1, with 8 bases aligning to TRBD2. Germline CDR1 SGHAT, CDR2 FQNNGV. With V trimmed by 3 bases and J by 2 bases, 6 bases remained unmatched. This CDR3 region has 16 residues. The CDR3 DNA is TGTGCCAGCAGCTTGGGCCTAGCGGGTGCCTACAATGAGCAGTTCTTC. Amino acids: CASSLGLAGAYNEQFF.

Remarks on this clonotype: A much larger clone differs from this one at a single base, so this may be a read error. The chain joins TRBV7-2 to TRBJ2-1; TRBD2 agrees at 7 bases. The CDR3 runs 12 residues. The germline gives CDR1 SGHTA, CDR2 FQGNSA. The CDR3 region has the DNA TGTGACAGCAGCTCCGGGACTAAGGAGCAGTTCTTC. Its protein product is CDSSSGTKEQFF. The whole variable domain, remainder taken from reference TRBV7-2 and TRBJ2-1, is GAGVSQSPSNKVTEKGKDVELRCDPISGHTALYWYRQSLGQGLEFLIYFQGNSAPDKSGLPSDRFSAERTGGSVSTLTIQRTQQEDSAVYLCDSSSGTKEQFFGPGTRLTVL.

The table lists this clonotype with a few counts. The gene calls are TRBV7-9 and TRBJ2-7, with a possible D match to TRBD2 (5 bases). CDR3 length: 15 residues. Germline V CDR1 and CDR2: SEHNR, FQNEAQ (reference sequence). Deletions cut 1 base from V and 2 bases from J, with 12 bases between. CDR3 nucleotide sequence: TGTGCCAGCAGCTTAGTAGCGACAAACCCCTACGAGCAGTACTTC. This gives the protein CASSLVATNPYEQYF.

The V and J genes are TRBV6-2 or TRBV6-3 and TRBJ2-6, with D possibly being TRBD1 (7 bases). CDR3 length: 18 amino acids. The V and J ends lost 5 bases and 1 base respectively, with 18 bases between them. CDR1 is MNHEY, CDR2 SVGEGT, per germline. The CDR3 sequence: CASSPLPGGGSGANVLTF. The CDR3, as DNA: TGTGCCAGCAGTCCCCTGCCAGGGGGAGGTTCTGGGGCCAACGTCCTGACTTTC.

This clonotype occurred many times. The chain employs TRBV14 and TRBJ2-2; 8 bases map to TRBD1. CDR1 and CDR2 (germline): SGHDN, FVKESK. Trimming took 5 bases from V and 4 from J; bases not matched to a gene: 15. This CDR3 has 18 amino acids. Here the CDR3 DNA reads TGTGCCAGCAGCACCCTGGACAGGGCAAGTGGTATCACCGGGGAGCTGTTTTTT. As protein: CASSTLDRASGITGELFF.

This clonotype has more than one count but fewer than ten. The chain uses TRBV30 and TRBJ2-7, with D perhaps given as TRBD1 or TRBD2 (5 bases each). Germline-derived CDR1 and CDR2 are GTSNPN and SVGIG (reference sequence). V was clipped by 0 bases and J by 5 bases, with 11 bases between them. The CDR3 is 13 amino acids. The CDR3 nucleotides are TGTGCCTGGAGTGTGGGGGAGATGCACGAGCAGTACTTC. It is translated as CAWSVGEMHEQYF.

This clonotype was recorded at least ten times. The chain has TRBV11-3 and TRBJ2-2, with 8 bases that match TRBD2. This CDR3 has 17 amino acids. The germline V gene has CDR1 SGHNT and CDR2 YENEEA. The V and J ends lost 1 base and 2 bases, in that order; junction bases with no gene match: 6. The CDR3 nucleotides are TGTGCCAGCAGCTTAGGCCTACTAGCGGATAACACCGGGGAGCTGTTTTTT. It yields the protein CASSLGLLADNTGELFF.

This clonotype was detected ten times or more. The rearrangement joins TRBV7-9 to TRBJ2-3; 9 bases line up with TRBD2. The V and J ends lost 5 bases and 3 bases, in that order; junction bases with no gene match: 12. The germline V gene has CDR1 SEHNR and CDR2 FQNEAQ (reference sequence). This CDR3 has 17 amino acids. CDR3 sequence: CASSPRREGPRTDTQYF. In nucleotides, the CDR3 is TGTGCCAGCAGCCCAAGGCGGGAGGGCCCAAGGACAGATACGCAGTATTTT.

This clonotype was recorded at least ten times. V usage is TRBV7-8 and J usage is TRBJ1-5; D ambiguous. V shed 5 bases and J shed 5 bases, with 13 bases lying between them. The CDR3 runs to 14 residues. The germline CDR1 and CDR2 sequences are SGHVS and FQNEAQ. CDR3 loop: CASSPSSWDQPQHF. DNA of the CDR3: TGTGCCAGCAGCCCAAGTTCGTGGGATCAGCCCCAGCATTTT.

V and J are TRBV2 and TRBJ2-7; perhaps TRBD1 as D (8 bases). Trimming took off 10 bases at V and 2 bases at J, with 21 bases between the two ends. Germline V gene sequence: CDR1 SNHLY, CDR2 FYNNEI. This CDR3 has 15 residues. CDR3 in amino acids: CANSGDRTNTYEQYF. CDR3 bases: TGTGCCAACAGCGGGGACAGGACTAATACCTACGAGCAGTACTTC.

Note on this clonotype: This could be a read error, since a much larger clone is one nucleotide away. V gene TRBV18 combines with J gene TRBJ2-1, with D uncertain. Germline-derived CDR1 and CDR2 are KGHSH and LQKENI. The CDR3 contains 15 residues. Trimming took 3 bases from V and 5 from J, leaving 14 bases between them. DNA for the CDR3: TGTGCCAGCTCACCGAGTTGGGAAACGAACAATGAGCAGTTCTTC. It yields the protein CASSPSWETNNEQFF.

The sample holds a few counts of this clonotype. The rearrangement joins TRBV12-3 or TRBV12-4 to TRBJ2-3, with unresolved D. The V and J ends lost 6 bases and 6 bases respectively, with 22 bases between them. The CDR3 is 16 residues long. The CDR3 here is CASSTEVGRTSDTQYF. CDR3 coding DNA: TGTGCCAGCAGCACCGAGGTTGGTAGGACCAGCGATACGCAGTATTTT.

Comment on this clonotype: This clone may be a read error of a much larger clone one base away. The rearrangement uses TRBV30 and TRBJ2-1, with TRBD2 matching 11 bases. V gave up 2 bases and J gave up 8 bases; unmatched junction bases: 8. CDR1 is GTSNPN and CDR2 is SVGIG in the germline V gene (reference sequence). This CDR3 has 15 amino acids. DNA of the CDR3: TGTGCCTGGAGTTCAGGGACTAGCGGACACGATGAGCAGTTCTTC. As protein: CAWSSGTSGHDEQFF.

The V and J genes are TRBV12-3 or TRBV12-4 and TRBJ2-7; 10 nucleotides align to TRBD2. The CDR3 totals 15 residues. Trimming cost V 5 bases and J 3 bases; bases outside gene matches: 7. The CDR3 region is CASSIISGRFYEQYF. In DNA, the CDR3 is TGTGCCAGCAGTATAATTAGCGGGAGGTTCTACGAGCAGTACTTC.